What follows are 7 T cell receptor beta chains derived from one specimen sequenced in a study of CD8 T cells in ankylosing spondylitis. TCRdb ran MiXCR on the 5' RACE reads and lists one entry per CDR3 protein. The table records roughly 130,000 distinct CDR3 sequences, about a tenth of them present only once. The sequencing sample was made of blood, either unsorted or a sorted T cell fraction (not recorded which). The receptors were sampled from a male donor with ankylosing spondylitis or in good health (not recorded which).

This clonotype was detected only a few times. The V and J genes are TRBV10-3 and TRBJ2-3; 10 bases are a match to TRBD2. The CDR3 has 15 residues. Germline trimming cut 6 bases from V and 3 bases from J; bases unmatched to any gene: 6. Germline V CDR1 and CDR2: ENHRY, SYGVKD. The CDR3 bases are TGTGCCATCAGGGAAGGACTAGCGGAGACAGATACGCAGTATTTT. Protein product: CAIREGLAETDTQYF.

This clonotype has a count of ten or more. This chain uses TRBV20-1 with TRBJ2-7; no clear D. The CDR3 covers 14 residues. Trimming left V 5 bases short and J 3 bases short, with 17 bases between. Looked up from germline, CDR1 is DFQATT and CDR2 is SNEGSKA (reference sequence). CDR3 coding DNA: TGCAGTGCTCCTGACCGGAAAAAGGGCTACGAGCAGTACTTC. Amino acid sequence: CSAPDRKKGYEQYF.

This clonotype was observed many times. This chain connects TRBV4-1 to TRBJ2-7; D unresolved. The CDR3 contains 13 residues. V was clipped by 1 base and J by 3 bases, with 7 bases between them. Germline CDR1 reads MGHRA; CDR2 reads YSYEKL. The CDR3 region has the DNA TGCGCCAGCAGCCAAGTTGGGAACTACGAGCAGTACTTC. Its protein is CASSQVGNYEQYF.

This clonotype has at least ten counts. This chain links TRBV9 with TRBJ2-2; D is possibly TRBD1 (6 bases). The CDR3 totals 15 residues. Between the trimmed V and J ends, which lost 2 bases and 3 bases, there was a span of 11 bases. Germline V gene lookup returns CDR1 SGDLS and CDR2 YYNGEE. DNA of the CDR3: TGTGCCAGCAGCGTGTGGGGGCCCGACACCGGGGAGCTGTTTTTT. Translating gives CASSVWGPDTGELFF.

This clonotype was seen a few times. The CDR3 loop reads CASSYTSTGELFF. CDR3 sequence (DNA): TGTGCCAGCAGTTATACAAGTACCGGGGAGCTGTTTTTT. V and J are TRBV27 and TRBJ2-2; D not certain. V dropped 4 bases and J dropped 5 bases, with 8 bases sitting between them. Germline-derived CDR1 and CDR2 are MNHEY and SMNVEV (reference sequence). This CDR3 spans 13 amino acids.

The rearrangement joins TRBV7-3 to TRBJ2-1, with 7 nucleotides matching TRBD1. J was trimmed by 0 bases and V by 5 bases; bases with no gene match: 4. Germline V gene data show CDR1 as SGHTA and CDR2 as FQGTGA. The CDR3 extends over 15 amino acids. The CDR3 is CASSMTGSSYNEQFF. As DNA, the CDR3 is TGTGCCAGCAGCATGACAGGGAGCTCCTACAATGAGCAGTTCTTC.

The V and J genes are TRBV7-6 and TRBJ2-3; 10 positions agree with TRBD2. Germline assignment: CDR1 SGHVS and CDR2 FNYEAQ. The junction had 19 bases not matched to a gene; V was cut back by 3 bases and J by 1 base. CDR3 length: 21 amino acids. The CDR3 protein is CASSFLGLAGGRYQGTDTQYF. In DNA form, the CDR3 reads TGTGCCAGCAGCTTTTTAGGTTTAGCGGGAGGCCGATATCAAGGCACAGATACGCAGTATTTT.